Listed here are 10 T cell receptor beta chains from one sample, sequenced in a study of T cells in Graves' hyperthyroidism and ophthalmopathy. Researchers amplified the TCR beta CDR3 regions from RNA transcripts. The TCR CDR3 first-round RT-PCR relied on the HTBI primer set. MiXCR was run by TCRdb on the multiplex PCR reads, yielding one entry per CDR3 protein. The table shows under 700,000 distinct CDR3 sequences, with around 46% occurring only once. The source material was peripheral blood or thyroid tissue (not recorded which). These receptors came from a woman aged 18-30 years with Graves' hyperthyroidism.

J is TRBJ1-2 and V is TRBV2; 7 bases are shared with TRBD1. This CDR3 spans 14 amino acids. Germline V gene lookup returns CDR1 SNHLY and CDR2 FYNNEI. The V segment lost 7 bases and the J segment 2 bases; nucleotides outside the gene matches: 7. The CDR3 reads CASTSTGDNYGYTF. The CDR3 DNA follows: TGTGCCAGCACCTCCACAGGGGACAACTATGGCTACACCTTC. The full variable domain, rest sourced from reference TRBV2 and TRBJ1-2, is EPEVTQTPSHQVTQMGQEVILRCVPISNHLYFYWYRQILGQKVEFLVSFYNNEISEKSEIFDDQFSVERPDGSNFTLKIRSTKLEDSAMYFCASTSTGDNYGYTFGSGTRLTVV.

This clonotype was counted ten times or more. V gene TRBV7-3 combines with J gene TRBJ1-6, with D unresolved. V lost 5 bases to trimming and J lost 8 bases, with 19 bases between them. CDR1 is SGHTA and CDR2 is FQGTGA in the germline V gene. This CDR3 is built from 16 residues. CDR3 sequence reads: CASSPGAGSVYSPLHF. Here the CDR3 DNA reads TGTGCCAGCAGCCCGGGTGCGGGTTCGGTGTATTCACCCCTCCACTTT.

The table lists this clonotype with many counts. V and J are TRBV2 and TRBJ1-2; the match to TRBD1 covers 7 bases. Germline CDR1 and CDR2: SNHLY and FYNNEI. V was pared by 5 bases and J by 7 bases, with 7 bases of the junction left unmatched. The CDR3 spans 13 residues. The CDR3 region has the DNA TGTGCCAGCAGTTCCACAGGGGCGGGTGGCTACACCTTC. It is translated as CASSSTGAGGYTF.

The chain couples TRBV29-1 to TRBJ1-4; D might be TRBD1 (5 bases). This CDR3 region has 19 residues. Trimming took 7 bases from V and 5 from J, leaving 32 bases between them. Germline V gives CDR1 SQVTM, CDR2 ANQGSEA. The CDR3 is CSAVSASCPSGGPNEKLFF. CDR3 DNA sequence: TGCAGCGCCGTCAGTGCCAGCTGTCCCTCGGGGGGACCAAATGAAAAACTGTTTTTT.

In this sample, this clonotype turned up a few times. The chain couples TRBV7-2 to TRBJ2-7; 16 bases map to TRBD2. After removal of 5 bases from V and 3 bases from J, the junction contained 7 bases not matched to a gene. The CDR3 is 17 residues long. In germline, CDR1 is SGHTA, CDR2 FQGNSA. This chain's CDR3 is CASSLGTSGRADYEQYF. DNA of the CDR3: TGTGCCAGCAGCCTCGGGACTAGCGGGAGGGCCGACTACGAGCAGTACTTC. Using reference TRBV7-2 and TRBJ2-7 for the parts outside the CDR3, the full variable domain is GAGVSQSPSNKVTEKGKDVELRCDPISGHTALYWYRQSLGQGLEFLIYFQGNSAPDKSGLPSDRFSAERTGGSVSTLTIQRTQQEDSAVYLCASSLGTSGRADYEQYFGPGTRLTVT.

This clonotype showed up just a few times. The rearrangement joins TRBV2 to TRBJ2-5, with D perhaps TRBD2 (5 bases). From germline, CDR1 is SNHLY and CDR2 FYNNEI. Deletions cut 6 bases from V and 4 bases from J, with 12 bases between. The CDR3 loop spans 13 amino acids. The CDR3 loop reads CASSPDLVETQYF. DNA for the CDR3: TGTGCCAGCAGCCCGGACTTAGTAGAGACCCAGTACTTC.

This clonotype has ten or more counts. The chain uses TRBV25-1 and TRBJ2-5, with D maybe TRBD1 (8 bases). Trimming removed 8 bases at V and 3 bases at J, with 16 bases between. This CDR3 spans 14 amino acids. CDR1 is MGHDK, CDR2 SYGVNS, per germline. The CDR3 region has the DNA TGTGCCAGCCGCGACAGGGGAGGGGAAGAGACCCAGTACTTC. Residues: CASRDRGGEETQYF.

This chain connects TRBV25-1 to TRBJ1-6; 7 nucleotides align to TRBD1. V was pared by 3 bases and J by 10 bases, with 6 bases of the junction left unmatched. CDR1 is MGHDK and CDR2 is SYGVNS in the germline V gene. This CDR3 has 14 residues. This chain's CDR3 is CASSDPAGGSPLHF. In DNA form, the CDR3 reads TGTGCCAGCAGTGATCCAGCAGGGGGATCACCCCTCCACTTT.

This clonotype was recorded many times. CDR3 sequence (DNA): TGTGCCACCAGCAGAGATCAGTCGTCCCAAGAGACCCAGTACTTC. This codes for CATSRDQSSQETQYF. The chain combines TRBV15 with TRBJ2-5; D is undetermined. This CDR3 has 15 amino acids. Germline CDR1 is LNHNV and CDR2 is YYDKDF (reference sequence). Trimming cost V 0 bases and J 1 base, with 9 bases left between them.

The chain combines TRBV12-3 or TRBV12-4 with TRBJ1-1; no reliable D call. This CDR3 is 12 amino acids long. Deletions cut 7 bases from V and 5 bases from J, with 11 bases between. The CDR3 DNA is TGTGCCAGCAACAAGAGGCGGACTGAAGCTTTCTTT. It encodes CASNKRRTEAFF.